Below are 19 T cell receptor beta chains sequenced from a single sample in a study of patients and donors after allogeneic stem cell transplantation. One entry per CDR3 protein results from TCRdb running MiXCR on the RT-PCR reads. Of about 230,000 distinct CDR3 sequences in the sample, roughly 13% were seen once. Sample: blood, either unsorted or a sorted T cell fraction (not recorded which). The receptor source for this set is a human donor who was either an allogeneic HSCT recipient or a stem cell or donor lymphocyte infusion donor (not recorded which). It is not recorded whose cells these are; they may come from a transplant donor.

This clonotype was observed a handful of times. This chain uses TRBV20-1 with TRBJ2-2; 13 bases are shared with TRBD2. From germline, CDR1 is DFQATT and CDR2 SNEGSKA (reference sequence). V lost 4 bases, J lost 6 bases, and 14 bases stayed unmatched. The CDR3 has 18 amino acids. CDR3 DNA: TGCAGTGCTAAAACTAGCGGGGGGGCTACCGACTTGGCCGGGGAGCTGTTTTTT. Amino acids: CSAKTSGGATDLAGELFF.

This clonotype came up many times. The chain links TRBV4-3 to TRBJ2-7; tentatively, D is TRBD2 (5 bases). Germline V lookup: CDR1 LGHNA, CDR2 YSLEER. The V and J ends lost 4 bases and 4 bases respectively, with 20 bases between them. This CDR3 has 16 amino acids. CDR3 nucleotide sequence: TGCGCCAGCAGCCTACGGTGGGAGAACGGACTTTACGAGCAGTACTTC. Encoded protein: CASSLRWENGLYEQYF.

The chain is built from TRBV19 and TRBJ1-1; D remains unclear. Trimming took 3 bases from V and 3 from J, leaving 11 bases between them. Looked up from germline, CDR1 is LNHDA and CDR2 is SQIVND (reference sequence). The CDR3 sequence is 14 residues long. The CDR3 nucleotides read TGTGCCAGTAGTATGAGAAACGGGGACACTGAAGCTTTCTTT. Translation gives CASSMRNGDTEAFF. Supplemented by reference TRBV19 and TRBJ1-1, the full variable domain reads DGGITQSPKYLFRKEGQNVTLSCEQNLNHDAMYWYRQDPGQGLRLIYYSQIVNDFQKGDIAEGYSVSREKKESFPLTVTSAQKNPTAFYLCASSMRNGDTEAFFGQGTRLTVV.

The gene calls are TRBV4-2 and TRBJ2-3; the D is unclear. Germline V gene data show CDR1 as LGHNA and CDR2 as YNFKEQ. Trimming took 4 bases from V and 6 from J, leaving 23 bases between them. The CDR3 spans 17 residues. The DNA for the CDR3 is TGTGCCAGCAGCCGAGAAGACCAAGGGCCTCCCCGGGATACGCAGTATTTT. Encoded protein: CASSREDQGPPRDTQYF.

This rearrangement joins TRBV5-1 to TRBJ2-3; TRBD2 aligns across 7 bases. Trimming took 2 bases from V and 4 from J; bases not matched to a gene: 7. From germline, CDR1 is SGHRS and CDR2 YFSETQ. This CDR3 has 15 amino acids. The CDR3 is CASSFFGGSADTQYF. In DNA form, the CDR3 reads TGCGCCAGCAGCTTTTTCGGCGGGAGTGCAGATACGCAGTATTTT.

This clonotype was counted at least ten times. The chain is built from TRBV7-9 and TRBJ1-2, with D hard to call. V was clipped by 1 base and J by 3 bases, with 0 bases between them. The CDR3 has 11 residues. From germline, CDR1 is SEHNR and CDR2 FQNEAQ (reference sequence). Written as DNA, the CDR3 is TGTGCCAGCAGCTTAGACTATGGCTACACCTTC. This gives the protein CASSLDYGYTF.

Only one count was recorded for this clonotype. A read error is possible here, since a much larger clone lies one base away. Here the CDR3 DNA reads TGTGCCATCTATAGCGGGGCAAACTACAATGAGCAGTTCTTC. This encodes CAIYSGANYNEQFF. The chain links TRBV12-3 or TRBV12-4 to TRBJ2-1; 8 bases line up with TRBD2. V lost 10 bases to trimming and J lost 3 bases; unmatched junction nucleotides: 8. The CDR3 is made up of 14 amino acids.

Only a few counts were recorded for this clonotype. CDR3 DNA sequence: TGTGCCAGCAGCTTCCGGAAGAACACTGAAGCTTTCTTT. Translating gives CASSFRKNTEAFF. This sequence joins TRBV11-2 and TRBJ1-1; no clear D. The CDR3 has 13 amino acids. In germline, CDR1 is SGHAT, CDR2 FQNNGV. V shed 3 bases and J shed 1 base, with 6 bases lying between them. The full variable domain, completed using reference TRBV11-2 and TRBJ1-1, is EAGVAQSPRYKIIEKRQSVAFWCNPISGHATLYWYQQILGQGPKLLIQFQNNGVVDDSQLPKDRFSAERLKGVDSTLKIQPAKLEDSAVYLCASSFRKNTEAFFGQGTRLTVV.

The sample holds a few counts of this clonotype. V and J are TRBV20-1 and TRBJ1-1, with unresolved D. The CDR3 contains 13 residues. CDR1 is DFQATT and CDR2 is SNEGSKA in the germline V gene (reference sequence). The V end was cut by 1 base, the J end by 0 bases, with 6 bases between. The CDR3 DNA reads TGCAGTGCTAGAGTTAGGTTGAACACTGAAGCTTTCTTT. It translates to CSARVRLNTEAFF.

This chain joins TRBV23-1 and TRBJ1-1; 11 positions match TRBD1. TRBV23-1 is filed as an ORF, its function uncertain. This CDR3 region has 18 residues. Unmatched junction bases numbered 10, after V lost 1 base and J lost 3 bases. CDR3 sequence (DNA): TGCGCCAGCAGTCAATTACCGGACAGGGGGCATGGGGACACTGAAGCTTTCTTT. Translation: CASSQLPDRGHGDTEAFF.

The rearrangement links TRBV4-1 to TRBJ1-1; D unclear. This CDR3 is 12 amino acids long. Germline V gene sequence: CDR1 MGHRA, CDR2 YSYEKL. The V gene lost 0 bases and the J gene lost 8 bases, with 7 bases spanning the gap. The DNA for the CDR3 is TGCGCCAGCAGCCAAGATCTGCTAGAAGCTTTCTTT. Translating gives CASSQDLLEAFF.

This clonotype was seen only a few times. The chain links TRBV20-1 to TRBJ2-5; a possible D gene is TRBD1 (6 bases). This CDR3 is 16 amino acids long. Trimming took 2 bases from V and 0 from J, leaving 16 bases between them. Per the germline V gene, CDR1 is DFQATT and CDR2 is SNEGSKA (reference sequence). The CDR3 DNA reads TGCAGTGCTAGAATCCCCAGGGGAAGGTACCAAGAGACCCAGTACTTC. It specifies CSARIPRGRYQETQYF.

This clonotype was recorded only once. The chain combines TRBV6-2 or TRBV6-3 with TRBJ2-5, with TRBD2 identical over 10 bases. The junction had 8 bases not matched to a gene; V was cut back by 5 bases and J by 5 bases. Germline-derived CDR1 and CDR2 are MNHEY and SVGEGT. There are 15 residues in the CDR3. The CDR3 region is CASSEPGLATETQYF. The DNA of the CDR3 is TGTGCCAGCAGTGAACCGGGACTAGCGACGGAGACCCAGTACTTC.

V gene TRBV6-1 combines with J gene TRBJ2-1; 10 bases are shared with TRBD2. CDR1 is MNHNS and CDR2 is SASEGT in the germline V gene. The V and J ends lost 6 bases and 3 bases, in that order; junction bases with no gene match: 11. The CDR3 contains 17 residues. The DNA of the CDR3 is TGTGCCAGCAGGGGACCCGGGACTAGCGTACGCTACAATGAGCAGTTCTTC. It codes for CASRGPGTSVRYNEQFF.

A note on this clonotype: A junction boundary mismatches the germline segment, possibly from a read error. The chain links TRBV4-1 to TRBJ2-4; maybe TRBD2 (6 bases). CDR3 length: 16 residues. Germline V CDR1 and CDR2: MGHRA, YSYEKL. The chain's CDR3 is CACSPMGAGAKNIQYF. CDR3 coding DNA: TGCGCCTGCAGCCCCATGGGAGCGGGAGCCAAAAACATTCAGTACTTC.

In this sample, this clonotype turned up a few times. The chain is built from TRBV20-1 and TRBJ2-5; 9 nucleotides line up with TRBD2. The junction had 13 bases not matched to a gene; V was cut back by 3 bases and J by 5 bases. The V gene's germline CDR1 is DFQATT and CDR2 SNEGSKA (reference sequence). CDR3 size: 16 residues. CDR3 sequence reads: CSASSSGGNRQETQYF. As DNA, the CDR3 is TGCAGTGCTAGTTCGAGCGGGGGGAATCGGCAGGAGACCCAGTACTTC.

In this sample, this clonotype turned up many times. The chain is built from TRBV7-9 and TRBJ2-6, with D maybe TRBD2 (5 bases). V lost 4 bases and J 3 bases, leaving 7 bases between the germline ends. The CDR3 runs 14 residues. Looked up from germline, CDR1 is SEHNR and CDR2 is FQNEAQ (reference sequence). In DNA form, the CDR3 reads TGTGCCAGCAGCTCGGGATTTGGGGCCAACGTCCTGACTTTC. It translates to CASSSGFGANVLTF.

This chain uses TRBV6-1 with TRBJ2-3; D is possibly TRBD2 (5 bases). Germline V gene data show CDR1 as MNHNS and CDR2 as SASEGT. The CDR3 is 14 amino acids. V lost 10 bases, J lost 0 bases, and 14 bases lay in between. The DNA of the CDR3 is TGTGCCACCGAGCGGTACTCTAGCACAGATACGCAGTATTTT. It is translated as CATERYSSTDTQYF.

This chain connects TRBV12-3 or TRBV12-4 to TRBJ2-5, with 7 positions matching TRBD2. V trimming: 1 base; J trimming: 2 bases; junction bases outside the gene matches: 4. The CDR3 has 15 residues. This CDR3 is CASSLGGGNQETQYF. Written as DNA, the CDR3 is TGTGCCAGCAGTTTAGGGGGGGGGAATCAAGAGACCCAGTACTTC.